Here is one TCR beta chain with its context. Its antigen is not known. Relative to the germline gene, one junction end is altered; a read error may explain this. These data are taken from a study of T cells in Graves' hyperthyroidism and ophthalmopathy. This CDR3 comprises 14 residues. Germline V CDR1 and CDR2: PRHDT, FYEKMQ (reference sequence). Graves' hyperthyroidism qualified as stable when ophthalmopathy did not progress within 18 months. Recently diagnosed hyperthyroidism of less than 2 months' duration affected patients aged 18 to 65. Exclusion followed for patients with uncontrolled infection, other autoimmune disease, pregnancy or lactation. Amplification targeted TCR beta CDR3 regions from RNA transcripts. The TCR CDR3 was amplified in a first-round RT-PCR using the HTBI primer set. MiXCR, applied by TCRdb to the multiplex PCR reads, yields one record per CDR3 protein. Found here are about 540,000 distinct CDR3 sequences, about half of them singletons; the top ten hold roughly 8.2%.

Study-wide points: In simple terms, a model built on 13 V-J features told ophthalmopathy apart from stable hyperthyroidism.

The chain carries TRBV13 and TRBJ2-5, with unresolved D. Sequencing was carried out using peripheral blood or thyroid tissue (not recorded which). This TCR was sampled from a woman under 30 with Graves' hyperthyroidism. The CDR3 spells CASSSALTEETQYF. The DNA of the CDR3 is TGCGCCAGCAGCTCGGCCTTAACGGAAGAGACCCAGTACTTC.